This T cell receptor beta chain was sequenced for a study of PD-1 blockade in classical Hodgkin lymphoma. Worth noting for this clone: Its cognate antigen is unknown.

General study results and limits: Researchers reported that CD4+ TCR diversity, though not CD8+, rose significantly by C4D1.

Relapse after autologous stem cell transplantation occurred in every patient, and brentuximab vedotin exposure varied. Magnetic negative selection was used to purify CD4+ T cells from PBMCs that had been thawed. Complete response, partial response or progressive disease made up the best responses. The method was immunoSEQ multiplex PCR; TCRdb's version includes in-frame clones alone and lacks a portion of them. The sample records 30,000 to 35,000 clones, 75% to 95% being singletons. V lost 4 bases, J lost 7 bases, and 18 bases stayed unmatched. This CDR3 is 18 amino acids long. The sample consisted of CD4+ T cells from blood, taken at baseline. The source is a human donor with classical Hodgkin lymphoma. The rearrangement links TRBV5-3 to TRBJ2-4; 9 positions match TRBD2. TRBV5-3 is an open reading frame whose function is uncertain. CDR3 sequence (DNA): TGTGCCAGAAGCCCCCCTCGAGCGGGAGGTCCCCCCCCTAACATTCAGTACTTC. It encodes CARSPPRAGGPPPNIQYF.